The rows below give T cell receptor beta chains drawn from one sample of a study of OX40 agonist ivuxolimab in advanced cancers. Data came from immunoSEQ multiplex PCR; TCRdb stores just in-frame clones and leaves some out. This sample yields about 35,000 clones, of which roughly three quarters are seen a single time; more than 12% belongs to the top ten. Sequencing used CD4+ or CD8+ T cells sorted from blood, obtained in a trial of the OX40 agonist ivuxolimab. The receptors shown here come from an adult with an advanced solid tumor such as melanoma, head and neck, liver or kidney cancer. The CDR3 runs from the conserved cysteine through the conserved F or W. A D gene is named only where the DNA matches it firmly. Rows may omit the clone size; those that give it use once, few, many or a size class.

length	size	J	D	V	CDR3	DNA
15	.	TRBJ2-5	.	TRBV28	CASSLWVGDQETQYF	TGTGCCAGCAGTTTATGGGTTGGGGACCAAGAGACCCAGTACTTC
12	.	TRBJ2-5	.	TRBV29-1	CSPGTLQETQYF	TGCAGCCCAGGAACACTCCAAGAGACCCAGTACTTC
12	.	TRBJ1-2	TRBD1	TRBV5-1	CASSPGQEGYTF	TGCGCCAGCAGCCCAGGACAGGAAGGCTACACCTTC
15	few	TRBJ2-6	.	TRBV19	CASMRMSSGANVLTF	TGTGCCAGTATGCGGATGAGCTCTGGGGCCAACGTCCTGACTTTC
15	.	TRBJ2-7	.	TRBV19	CASSIAGGGSYEQYF	TGTGCCAGTAGTATAGCAGGTGGAGGCTCCTACGAGCAGTACTTC
13	.	TRBJ2-7	.	TRBV7-6	CASSLTETYEQYF	TGTGCCAGCAGCTTGACAGAAACCTACGAGCAGTACTTC
15	.	TRBJ2-2	.	TRBV14	CASSPVTGNTGELFF	TGTGCCAGCAGCCCTGTGACAGGGAACACCGGGGAGCTGTTTTTT
15	.	TRBJ2-3	TRBD1	TRBV5-1	CASSQRDRGTDTQYF	TGCGCCAGCAGCCAACGGGACAGGGGCACAGATACGCAGTATTTT
14	.	TRBJ2-5	.	TRBV18	CASSPRPAEETQYF	TGTGCCAGCTCACCACGTCCGGCTGAAGAGACCCAGTACTTC
13	.	TRBJ2-3	.	TRBV19	CASSSQHTDTQYF	TGTGCCAGTAGTTCACAACACACAGATACGCAGTATTTT
15	once	TRBJ2-3	.	TRBV9	CASSVAGARWDTQYF	TGTGCCAGCAGCGTAGCAGGGGCCCGTTGGGATACGCAGTATTTT
14	.	TRBJ2-7	.	TRBV6-5	CASSYSGRRVEQYF	TGTGCCAGCAGTTACTCGGGCCGACGGGTCGAGCAGTACTTC
15	.	TRBJ2-1	.	TRBV6-1	CASSERGGNYNEQFF	TGTGCCAGCAGTGAAAGGGGGGGCAACTACAATGAGCAGTTCTTC
13	.	TRBJ2-1	.	TRBV28	CAIRKERINEQFF	TGTGCCATAAGGAAGGAACGGATTAATGAGCAGTTCTTC
16	medium-sized	TRBJ1-5	TRBD1	TRBV18	CASSQGQGARNQPQHF	TGTGCCAGCTCACAGGGACAGGGGGCCCGCAATCAGCCCCAGCATTTT
11	few	TRBJ1-1	.	TRBV4-1	CASSRGTEAFF	TGCGCCAGCAGCCGAGGCACTGAAGCTTTCTTT
17	.	TRBJ2-5	.	TRBV10-3	CAISESEGVGSIGTQYF	TGTGCCATCAGTGAGTCGGAAGGAGTAGGTTCAATAGGGACCCAGTACTTC
15	medium-sized	TRBJ1-6	.	TRBV7-9	CASSFLTGGNSPLHF	TGTGCCAGCAGCTTCTTGACGGGTGGGAATTCACCCCTCCACTTT
15	once	TRBJ2-7	.	TRBV14	CASSQGRTVGAEQYF	TGTGCCAGCAGCCAAGGACGGACAGTGGGGGCCGAGCAGTACTTC
15	.	TRBJ1-5	.	TRBV7-6	CASSLEGDSNQPQHF	TGTGCCAGCAGCTTAGAAGGGGATAGCAATCAGCCCCAGCATTTT
14	.	TRBJ1-1	TRBD1	TRBV18	CASSPEGAGTEAFF	TGTGCCAGCTCACCAGAGGGGGCTGGGACTGAAGCTTTCTTT
15	.	TRBJ1-2	.	TRBV7-9	CASSPRTRAPYGYTF	TGTGCCAGCAGCCCACGGACGCGAGCTCCTTATGGCTACACCTTC
11	.	TRBJ1-1	.	TRBV6-1	CATLHSTEAFF	TGTGCCACCCTACACTCGACTGAAGCTTTCTTT
16	.	TRBJ2-1	TRBD1	TRBV10-3	CAIRRGTGGSYNEQFF	TGTGCCATCAGAAGAGGGACAGGGGGCTCCTACAATGAGCAGTTCTTC
16	.	TRBJ1-5	.	TRBV7-9	CASSHDRFYSNQPQHF	TGTGCCAGCAGCCACGACAGGTTTTATAGCAATCAGCCCCAGCATTTT
14	.	TRBJ1-6	.	TRBV27	CASSLVGYNSPLHF	TGTGCCAGCAGTTTAGTAGGGTACAATTCACCCCTCCACTTT
15	.	TRBJ2-7	.	TRBV6-1	CASTMGQGLVSEQYF	TGTGCCAGCACAATGGGGCAGGGGTTAGTAAGCGAGCAGTACTTC
14	.	TRBJ1-6	.	TRBV5-1	CASRVRDTNSPLHF	TGCGCCAGCAGGGTCCGGGACACCAATTCACCCCTCCACTTT
15	.	TRBJ1-1	.	TRBV19	CASSAGRIKDTEAFF	TGTGCCAGTAGTGCGGGACGTATCAAGGACACTGAAGCTTTCTTT
16	.	TRBJ2-5	.	TRBV27	CASSLSGTLTTETQYF	TGTGCCAGCAGTTTATCGGGGACCCTCACGACGGAGACCCAGTACTTC
14	.	TRBJ1-5	.	TRBV6-5	CASSYRGFNQPQHF	TGTGCCAGCAGTTACAGGGGGTTCAATCAGCCCCAGCATTTT
15	.	TRBJ2-5	TRBD1	TRBV28	CASSSNRDRKETQYF	TGTGCCAGCAGTTCAAACAGGGACAGAAAAGAGACCCAGTACTTC
17	.	TRBJ2-6	TRBD2	TRBV28	CASSPASGSFGANVLTF	TGTGCCAGCAGCCCGGCGAGCGGGAGCTTTGGGGCCAACGTCCTGACTTTC
13	.	TRBJ1-4	.	TRBV30	CAWSGQSNEKLFF	TGTGCCTGGAGCGGGCAGTCTAATGAAAAACTGTTTTTT
16	.	TRBJ2-3	.	TRBV5-1	CASSFLTQGVTDTQYF	TGCGCCAGCAGCTTCTTAACACAGGGAGTAACAGATACGCAGTATTTT
15	.	TRBJ2-3	TRBD2	TRBV2	CASRRLAGGGDTQYF	TGTGCCAGCAGGAGACTAGCGGGAGGAGGTGATACGCAGTATTTT
12	.	TRBJ2-5	.	TRBV18	CASSHTRETQYF	TGTGCCAGCTCACACACCCGGGAGACCCAGTACTTC
12	few	TRBJ1-1	TRBD1	TRBV2	CARRTGRAEAFF	TGTGCCAGACGGACAGGTCGCGCTGAAGCTTTCTTT
15	.	TRBJ2-3	TRBD2	TRBV28	CASRTSGGARDTQYF	TGTGCCAGCAGGACTAGCGGGGGGGCCCGAGATACGCAGTATTTT
16	.	TRBJ2-2	.	TRBV5-1	CASSPTRTPGTGELFF	TGCGCCAGCAGCCCCACGAGGACACCCGGAACCGGGGAGCTGTTTTTT
15	.	TRBJ2-1	TRBD1	TRBV18	CASSRRQGVLNEQFF	TGTGCCAGCTCACGGCGCCAGGGGGTGCTCAATGAGCAGTTCTTC
15	.	TRBJ1-1	.	TRBV5-4	CASSLLGARNTEAFF	TGTGCCAGCAGCTTGTTGGGGGCTAGAAACACTGAAGCTTTCTTT
16	.	TRBJ2-3	TRBD2	TRBV30	CAWSTFSGPSTDTQYF	TGTGCCTGGAGTACCTTTAGCGGGCCCAGCACAGATACGCAGTATTTT
14	.	TRBJ2-7	TRBD2	TRBV7-1	CASIPGTSRPEQYF	TGTGCCAGCATCCCCGGGACTAGCCGTCCGGAGCAGTACTTC
14	few	TRBJ1-2	.	TRBV28	CASSLLGVNYGYTF	TGTGCCAGCAGTTTACTAGGGGTGAACTATGGCTACACCTTC
14	.	TRBJ2-7	TRBD1	TRBV27	CASSLEGATYEQYF	TGTGCCAGCAGTTTAGAGGGGGCGACCTACGAGCAGTACTTC
13	.	TRBJ2-6	.	TRBV6-5	CASSEGGANVLTF	TGTGCCAGCAGTGAAGGTGGGGCCAACGTCCTGACTTTC
12	.	TRBJ1-2	.	TRBV6-1	CASTWAGNGYTF	TGTGCCAGCACCTGGGCGGGGAATGGCTACACCTTC
18	.	TRBJ2-5	.	TRBV27	CASSQFGAEPWGQETQYF	TGTGCCAGCAGCCAATTCGGGGCGGAACCCTGGGGGCAAGAGACCCAGTACTTC
17	.	TRBJ1-5	.	TRBV19	CASRTNRVTYSNQPQHF	TGTGCCAGTAGGACTAACAGGGTAACGTATAGCAATCAGCCCCAGCATTTT
14	.	TRBJ2-5	TRBD2	TRBV5-1	CASSPGSGGETQYF	TGCGCCAGCAGCCCGGGGTCGGGAGGGGAGACCCAGTACTTC
13	.	TRBJ2-7	.	TRBV15	CATSPRKGREQYF	TGTGCCACCAGCCCCCGAAAGGGACGCGAGCAGTACTTC
12	.	TRBJ2-3	.	TRBV7-2	CASSASTDTQYF	TGTGCCAGCAGCGCGAGCACAGATACGCAGTATTTT